Listed below are T cell receptor beta chains from one sample, sequenced in a study of blood T cell repertoires in COVID-19. The assay was immunoSEQ multiplex PCR, and TCRdb's table has in-frame clones only and misses some. The sample includes a few hundred thousand clones, roughly four fifths seen only once; the top ten take about 3.2%. The sequenced sample was peripheral blood. Every receptor here comes from a woman between 18 and 30 years old with acute or convalescent COVID-19. Both conserved end residues are part of each CDR3. Each record gives: J gene, V gene, D gene, clone size, CDR3 protein, CDR3 DNA. The D gene is left open where the match is weak. Expanded clones get a size class; other rows say once, few or many, or leave the size out.

J: TRBJ2-2
V: TRBV27
D: TRBD1
size: NA
CDR3: CASSLGQATGELFF
DNA: TGTGCCAGCAGTTTAGGACAGGCCACCGGGGAGCTGTTTTTT

J: TRBJ2-1
V: TRBV18
D: TRBD1
size: NA
CDR3: CASSRDSSYNEQFF
DNA: TGTGCCAGCTCAAGGGACAGCTCCTACAATGAGCAGTTCTTC

J: TRBJ1-4
V: TRBV7-9
D: TRBD1
size: NA
CDR3: CASSPRTGPATNEKLFF
DNA: TGTGCCAGCAGCCCACGGACAGGGCCTGCAACTAATGAAAAACTGTTTTTT

J: TRBJ2-7
V: TRBV18
D: TRBD1
size: once
CDR3: CASSLAGGPYEQYF
DNA: TGTGCCAGCTCACTGGCAGGGGGCCCCTACGAGCAGTACTTC

J: TRBJ2-1
V: TRBV4-1
D: TRBD2
size: NA
CDR3: CASSLGAGEFYNEQFF
DNA: TGCGCCAGCAGTTTAGGAGCGGGAGAATTCTACAATGAGCAGTTCTTC

J: TRBJ1-6
V: TRBV15
D: NA
size: NA
CDR3: CATSRDPQQSTGYNSPLHF
DNA: TGTGCCACCAGCAGAGATCCCCAACAGTCTACGGGGTATAATTCACCCCTCCACTTT

J: TRBJ2-2
V: TRBV19
D: TRBD2
size: NA
CDR3: CASSPLAGGSGTGELFF
DNA: TGTGCCAGTAGCCCTCTAGCGGGAGGGTCCGGCACCGGGGAGCTGTTTTTT

J: TRBJ1-2
V: TRBV11-2
D: TRBD1
size: NA
CDR3: CASSLGTGGRANYGYTF
DNA: TGTGCCAGCAGCTTAGGGACAGGGGGCAGGGCTAACTATGGCTACACCTTC

J: TRBJ2-7
V: TRBV7-2
D: NA
size: few
CDR3: CASSHSPGGYEQYF
DNA: TGTGCCAGCAGCCACAGCCCAGGGGGGTACGAGCAGTACTTC

J: TRBJ2-1
V: TRBV3-1/TRBV3-2
D: TRBD1
size: NA
CDR3: CASSQGDRVRNEQFF
DNA: TGTGCCAGCAGCCAAGGGGACAGGGTGAGGAATGAGCAGTTCTTC

J: TRBJ2-1
V: TRBV19
D: TRBD2
size: NA
CDR3: CASTPWGTSGSEQFF
DNA: TGTGCCAGTACCCCTTGGGGAACTAGCGGGAGTGAGCAGTTCTTC

J: TRBJ1-3
V: TRBV7-2
D: NA
size: NA
CDR3: CASSPYGSYQQGNTIYF
DNA: TGTGCCAGCAGCCCGTACGGGTCCTACCAGCAGGGAAACACCATATATTTT

J: TRBJ1-5
V: TRBV6-6
D: NA
size: NA
CDR3: CASSYPTENQPQHF
DNA: TGTGCCAGCAGTTACCCGACAGAGAATCAGCCCCAGCATTTT

J: TRBJ2-1
V: TRBV6-5
D: TRBD2
size: NA
CDR3: CASWTSGTSYNEQFF
DNA: TGTGCCAGCTGGACTAGCGGGACCTCCTACAATGAGCAGTTCTTC

J: TRBJ1-2
V: TRBV6-2/TRBV6-3
D: NA
size: once
CDR3: CASSYPLPAAAEGYTF
DNA: TGTGCCAGCAGTTACCCTCTTCCAGCTGCGGCTGAAGGCTACACCTTC

J: TRBJ2-1
V: TRBV24-1
D: TRBD2
size: NA
CDR3: CATSAGPGRGVRRNEQFF
DNA: TGTGCCACCAGTGCCGGTCCAGGGCGGGGGGTTCGTCGCAATGAGCAGTTCTTC

J: TRBJ2-1
V: TRBV19
D: TRBD2
size: NA
CDR3: CASKGLAGGDAYNEQFF
DNA: TGTGCCAGTAAGGGACTAGCGGGAGGGGATGCCTACAATGAGCAGTTCTTC

J: TRBJ2-2
V: TRBV19
D: NA
size: NA
CDR3: CASSIPTGRGTGELFF
DNA: TGTGCCAGTAGTATACCCACCGGGAGAGGAACCGGGGAGCTGTTTTTT

J: TRBJ1-1
V: TRBV5-5
D: NA
size: NA
CDR3: CASSFDLNLNGAFF
DNA: TGTGCCAGCAGCTTTGACTTAAACCTGAACGGAGCTTTCTTT

J: TRBJ2-7
V: TRBV7-9
D: TRBD2
size: NA
CDR3: CASSLSGTTDEQYF
DNA: TGTGCCAGCAGCTTATCCGGGACTACGGACGAGCAGTACTTC

J: TRBJ1-1
V: TRBV15
D: TRBD1
size: NA
CDR3: CATSRSDRGGTEAFF
DNA: TGTGCCACCAGCAGATCGGACAGGGGTGGCACTGAAGCTTTCTTT

J: TRBJ2-1
V: TRBV19
D: TRBD2
size: NA
CDR3: CASSTGLAGGHEQFF
DNA: TGTGCCAGTAGTACCGGACTAGCGGGAGGACATGAGCAGTTCTTC

J: TRBJ1-5
V: TRBV27
D: NA
size: NA
CDR3: CASSQGTNQPQHF
DNA: TGTGCCAGCAGTCAGGGGACCAATCAGCCCCAGCATTTT

J: TRBJ2-2
V: TRBV4-1
D: TRBD2
size: NA
CDR3: CASSQEGWGLAGINTGELFF
DNA: TGCGCCAGCAGCCAAGAAGGTTGGGGACTAGCGGGAATAAACACCGGGGAGCTGTTTTTT